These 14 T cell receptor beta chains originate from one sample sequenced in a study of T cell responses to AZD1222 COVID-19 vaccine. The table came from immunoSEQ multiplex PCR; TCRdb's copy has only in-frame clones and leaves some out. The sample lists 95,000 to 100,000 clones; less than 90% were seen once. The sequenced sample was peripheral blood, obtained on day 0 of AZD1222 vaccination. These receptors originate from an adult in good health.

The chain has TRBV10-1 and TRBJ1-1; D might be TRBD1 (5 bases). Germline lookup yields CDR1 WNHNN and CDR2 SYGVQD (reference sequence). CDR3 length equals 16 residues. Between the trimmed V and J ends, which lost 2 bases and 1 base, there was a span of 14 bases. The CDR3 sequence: CASSERQLAKNTEAFF. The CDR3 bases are TGCGCCAGCAGTGAGAGACAGCTCGCAAAGAACACTGAAGCTTTCTTT.

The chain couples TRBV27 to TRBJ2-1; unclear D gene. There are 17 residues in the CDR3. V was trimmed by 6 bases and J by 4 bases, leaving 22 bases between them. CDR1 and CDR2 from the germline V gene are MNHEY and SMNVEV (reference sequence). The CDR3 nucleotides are TGTGCCAGCAGCGACGGACCCTCTCCTCCCGATTACAATGAGCAGTTCTTC. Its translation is CASSDGPSPPDYNEQFF.

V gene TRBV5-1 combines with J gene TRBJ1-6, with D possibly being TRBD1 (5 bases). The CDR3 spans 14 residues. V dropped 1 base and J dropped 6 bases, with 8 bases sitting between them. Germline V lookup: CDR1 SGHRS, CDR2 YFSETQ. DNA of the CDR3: TGCGCCAGCAGCTTGCAGGGAAGTAATTCACCCCTCCACTTT. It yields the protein CASSLQGSNSPLHF.

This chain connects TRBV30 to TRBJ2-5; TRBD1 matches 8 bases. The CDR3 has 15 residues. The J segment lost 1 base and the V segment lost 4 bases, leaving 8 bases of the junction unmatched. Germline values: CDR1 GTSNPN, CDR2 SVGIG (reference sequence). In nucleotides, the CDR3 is TGTGCCTGGACCGGTGACAGGGGCCCCCAAGAGACCCAGTACTTC. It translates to CAWTGDRGPQETQYF.

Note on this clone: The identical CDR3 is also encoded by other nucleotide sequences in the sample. CDR3 residues: CASSLGQVNTEAFF. For the CDR3, the DNA is TGCGCCAGCAGCTTAGGGCAGGTTAACACTGAAGCTTTCTTT. The V call is TRBV5-1, the J call TRBJ1-1; D gene ambiguous. Trimming left V 2 bases short and J 2 bases short, with 10 bases between. CDR3 size: 14 residues. Germline CDR1 SGHRS, CDR2 YFSETQ. Full variable domain (rest looked up from reference TRBV5-1 and TRBJ1-1): KAGVTQTPRYLIKTRGQQVTLSCSPISGHRSVSWYQQTPGQGLQFLFEYFSETQRNKGNFPGRFSGRQFSNSRSEMNVSTLELGDSALYLCASSLGQVNTEAFFGQGTRLTVV.

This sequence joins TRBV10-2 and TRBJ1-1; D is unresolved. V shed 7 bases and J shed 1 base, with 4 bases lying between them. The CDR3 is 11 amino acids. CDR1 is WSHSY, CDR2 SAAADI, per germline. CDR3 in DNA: TGCGCCAGCATGGGGAACACTGAAGCTTTCTTT. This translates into CASMGNTEAFF.

CDR3 in DNA: TGTGCCAGCAGCTTAGGGAAGGGAAGCTCCGAGCAGTTCTTC. Encoded protein: CASSLGKGSSEQFF. The chain couples TRBV7-7 to TRBJ2-1; D not resolved. This CDR3 has 14 amino acids. The V end was cut by 1 base, the J end by 10 bases, with 14 bases between. The germline CDR1 and CDR2 sequences are SSHAT and FNYEAQ (reference sequence).

CDR3 region: CASSLVGSGLEAYEQYF. The CDR3, as DNA: TGTGCCAGCAGCCTAGTAGGTTCCGGACTGGAGGCCTACGAGCAGTACTTC. The genes are TRBV27 and TRBJ2-7; maybe TRBD2 (5 bases). The germline gives CDR1 MNHEY, CDR2 SMNVEV (reference sequence). The CDR3 loop spans 17 amino acids. Deletions cut 6 bases from V and 2 bases from J, with 23 bases between.

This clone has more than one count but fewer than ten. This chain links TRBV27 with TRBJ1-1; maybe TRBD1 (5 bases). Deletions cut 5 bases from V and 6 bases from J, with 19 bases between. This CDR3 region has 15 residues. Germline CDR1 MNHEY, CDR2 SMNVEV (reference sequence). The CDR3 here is CASSPYAIQGAEAFF. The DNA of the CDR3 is TGTGCCAGCAGTCCATATGCCATTCAGGGAGCTGAAGCTTTCTTT.

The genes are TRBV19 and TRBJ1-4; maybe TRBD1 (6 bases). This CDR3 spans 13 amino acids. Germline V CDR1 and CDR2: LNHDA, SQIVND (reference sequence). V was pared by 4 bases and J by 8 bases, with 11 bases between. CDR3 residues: CASSTTTGEKLFF. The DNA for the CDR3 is TGTGCCAGTAGTACCACTACAGGGGAAAAACTGTTTTTT.

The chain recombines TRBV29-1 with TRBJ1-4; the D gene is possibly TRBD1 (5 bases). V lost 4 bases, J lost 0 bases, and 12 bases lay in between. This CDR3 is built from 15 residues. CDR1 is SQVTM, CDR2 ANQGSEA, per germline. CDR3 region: CSVASPGSTNEKLFF. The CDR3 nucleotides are TGCAGCGTTGCTAGTCCAGGGTCAACTAATGAAAAACTGTTTTTT.

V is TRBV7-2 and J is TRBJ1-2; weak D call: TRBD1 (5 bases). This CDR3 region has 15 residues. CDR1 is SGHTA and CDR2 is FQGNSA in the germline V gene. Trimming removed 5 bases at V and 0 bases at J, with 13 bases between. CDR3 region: CASSRDGGSNYGYTF. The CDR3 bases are TGTGCCAGCAGCCGGGACGGGGGGTCTAACTATGGCTACACCTTC.

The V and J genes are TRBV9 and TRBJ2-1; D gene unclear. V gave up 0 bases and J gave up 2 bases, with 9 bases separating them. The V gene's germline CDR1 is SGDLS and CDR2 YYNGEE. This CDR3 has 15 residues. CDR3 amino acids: CASSVGSQPYNEQFF. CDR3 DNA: TGTGCCAGCAGCGTAGGGTCGCAGCCCTACAATGAGCAGTTCTTC.

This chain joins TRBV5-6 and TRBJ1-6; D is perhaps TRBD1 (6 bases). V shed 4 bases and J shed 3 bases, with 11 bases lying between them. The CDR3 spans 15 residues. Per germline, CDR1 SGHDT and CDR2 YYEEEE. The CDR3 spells CASSVRGIYNSPLHF. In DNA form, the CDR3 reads TGTGCCAGCAGCGTCAGGGGAATCTATAATTCACCCCTCCACTTT.